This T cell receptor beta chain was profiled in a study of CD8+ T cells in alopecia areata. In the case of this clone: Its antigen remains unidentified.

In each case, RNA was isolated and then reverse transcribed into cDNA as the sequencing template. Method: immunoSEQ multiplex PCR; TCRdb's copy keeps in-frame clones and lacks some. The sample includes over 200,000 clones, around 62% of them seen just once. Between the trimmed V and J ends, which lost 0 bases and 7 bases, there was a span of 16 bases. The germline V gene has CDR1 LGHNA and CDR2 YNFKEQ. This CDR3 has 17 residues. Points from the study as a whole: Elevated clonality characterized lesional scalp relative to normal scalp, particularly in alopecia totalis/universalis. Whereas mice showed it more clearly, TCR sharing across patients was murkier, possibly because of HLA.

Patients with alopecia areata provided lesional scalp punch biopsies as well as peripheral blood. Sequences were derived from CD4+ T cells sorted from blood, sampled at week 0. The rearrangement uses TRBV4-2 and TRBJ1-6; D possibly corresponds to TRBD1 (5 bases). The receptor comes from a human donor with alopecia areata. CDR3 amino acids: CASSQDVRQPRNSPLHF. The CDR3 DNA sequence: TGTGCCAGCAGCCAAGATGTTCGACAGCCACGAAATTCACCCCTCCACTTT.